A selection of T cell receptor beta chains follows, all from one sample in a study of blood T cell repertoires in COVID-19. The repertoire was sequenced with immunoSEQ multiplex PCR; TCRdb's copy has only in-frame clones and lacks some. This table has over 45,000 clones, 88% appearing once. Sample: peripheral blood. The receptors here all came from a man aged 60 to 69 with active COVID-19. The CDR3 runs from the conserved cysteine through the conserved F or W. Fields, in order: D gene, V gene, J gene, clone size, CDR3 protein, CDR3 DNA. A D gene is named only where the DNA matches it firmly. The listing skips clone size in some rows; elsewhere it reads once, few, many or a size class.

D gene: TRBD1; V gene: TRBV7-3; J gene: TRBJ2-3; clone size: .; CDR3 protein: CASSYGQGGGTDTQYF; CDR3 DNA: TGTGCCAGCAGCTACGGACAGGGGGGAGGCACAGATACGCAGTATTTT
D gene: .; V gene: TRBV27; J gene: TRBJ2-7; clone size: .; CDR3 protein: CAGSSIGQSKSEQYF; CDR3 DNA: TGTGCCGGCAGTTCCATTGGACAGAGTAAGTCCGAGCAGTACTTC
D gene: .; V gene: TRBV11-3; J gene: TRBJ2-5; clone size: few; CDR3 protein: CASSRGGETQYF; CDR3 DNA: TGTGCCAGCAGCCGCGGTGGGGAGACCCAGTACTTC
D gene: .; V gene: TRBV11-2; J gene: TRBJ2-5; clone size: .; CDR3 protein: CASSLGDLQETQYF; CDR3 DNA: TGTGCCAGCAGCTTAGGAGATCTCCAAGAGACCCAGTACTTC
D gene: .; V gene: TRBV2; J gene: TRBJ2-3; clone size: once; CDR3 protein: CASSELAKTRPGDTQYF; CDR3 DNA: TGTGCCAGCAGTGAGTTAGCCAAGACTAGGCCTGGGGATACGCAGTATTTT
D gene: .; V gene: TRBV11-2; J gene: TRBJ2-5; clone size: .; CDR3 protein: CASSLVSGTQYF; CDR3 DNA: TGTGCCAGCAGCTTAGTTTCGGGGACCCAGTACTTC
D gene: TRBD1; V gene: TRBV19; J gene: TRBJ1-1; clone size: .; CDR3 protein: CASTPGTGGRNTEAFF; CDR3 DNA: TGTGCCAGTACCCCCGGGACAGGGGGGAGAAACACTGAAGCTTTCTTT
D gene: TRBD1; V gene: TRBV14; J gene: TRBJ1-1; clone size: .; CDR3 protein: CASSRTRTGRNTEAFF; CDR3 DNA: TGTGCCAGCAGCCGAACTCGGACAGGACGGAACACTGAAGCTTTCTTT
D gene: .; V gene: TRBV11-2; J gene: TRBJ1-4; clone size: .; CDR3 protein: CASSLIMSGVGPTNEKLFF; CDR3 DNA: TGTGCCAGCAGCTTAATAATGTCGGGAGTGGGTCCCACTAATGAAAAACTGTTTTTT
D gene: .; V gene: TRBV11-3; J gene: TRBJ1-3; clone size: .; CDR3 protein: CASSLDGWKSSGNTIYF; CDR3 DNA: TGTGCCAGCAGCTTAGACGGGTGGAAGAGCTCTGGAAACACCATATATTTT
D gene: .; V gene: TRBV7-3; J gene: TRBJ1-1; clone size: .; CDR3 protein: CASSPWQGHTEAFF; CDR3 DNA: TGTGCCAGCAGCCCTTGGCAGGGGCACACTGAAGCTTTCTTT
D gene: TRBD2; V gene: TRBV4-1; J gene: TRBJ2-1; clone size: few; CDR3 protein: CASSQQGLAGPYNEQFF; CDR3 DNA: TGCGCCAGCAGCCAACAGGGACTAGCGGGGCCTTACAATGAGCAGTTCTTC
D gene: TRBD2; V gene: TRBV9; J gene: TRBJ2-7; clone size: .; CDR3 protein: CASSAAEVAGVPDEQYF; CDR3 DNA: TGTGCCAGCAGCGCTGCAGAAGTCGCGGGAGTACCGGACGAGCAGTACTTC
D gene: TRBD1; V gene: TRBV5-1; J gene: TRBJ2-3; clone size: .; CDR3 protein: CASSSPGGYRQGTDTQYF; CDR3 DNA: TGCGCCAGCAGCTCCCCAGGGGGCTACCGCCAAGGCACAGATACGCAGTATTTT
D gene: .; V gene: TRBV6-5; J gene: TRBJ1-1; clone size: .; CDR3 protein: CASSPGRAGNTEAFF; CDR3 DNA: TGTGCCAGCAGCCCCGGGAGGGCGGGAAACACTGAAGCTTTCTTT
D gene: .; V gene: TRBV4-2; J gene: TRBJ2-5; clone size: .; CDR3 protein: CASSQDLGSKTQYF; CDR3 DNA: TGTGCCAGCAGCCAAGATCTCGGGAGTAAGACCCAGTACTTC
D gene: .; V gene: TRBV10-3; J gene: TRBJ1-1; clone size: .; CDR3 protein: CAIRTQGWESNTEAFF; CDR3 DNA: TGTGCCATCAGGACACAAGGTTGGGAGTCGAACACTGAAGCTTTCTTT
D gene: TRBD1; V gene: TRBV11-2; J gene: TRBJ1-3; clone size: .; CDR3 protein: CASSTGGRGSGNTIYF; CDR3 DNA: TGTGCCAGCAGCACAGGGGGCAGGGGCTCTGGAAACACCATATATTTT
D gene: .; V gene: TRBV5-6; J gene: TRBJ1-4; clone size: .; CDR3 protein: CASSLVGVAENEKLFF; CDR3 DNA: TGTGCCAGCAGCTTGGTAGGGGTGGCCGAAAATGAAAAACTGTTTTTT
D gene: .; V gene: TRBV24-1; J gene: TRBJ2-3; clone size: .; CDR3 protein: CATSDWGLGSTQYF; CDR3 DNA: TGTGCCACCAGTGATTGGGGTTTAGGGAGCACGCAGTATTTT
D gene: TRBD2; V gene: TRBV2; J gene: TRBJ2-7; clone size: once; CDR3 protein: CASSVASGYEQYF; CDR3 DNA: TGTGCCAGCAGTGTCGCTAGCGGCTACGAGCAGTACTTC
D gene: .; V gene: TRBV5-1; J gene: TRBJ1-2; clone size: .; CDR3 protein: CASTSEDKGLLNGYTF; CDR3 DNA: TGCGCCAGCACCTCCGAGGATAAGGGGCTCCTTAATGGCTACACCTTC
D gene: TRBD2; V gene: TRBV2; J gene: TRBJ2-7; clone size: .; CDR3 protein: CASSRTPGLAGDEQYF; CDR3 DNA: TGTGCCAGCAGCCGGACGCCGGGACTAGCGGGAGACGAGCAGTACTTC
D gene: TRBD1; V gene: TRBV19; J gene: TRBJ1-5; clone size: once; CDR3 protein: CASSIDGMDRVGQPQHF; CDR3 DNA: TGTGCCAGTAGTATAGACGGAATGGACAGGGTGGGTCAGCCCCAGCATTTT
D gene: TRBD1; V gene: TRBV11-2; J gene: TRBJ2-2; clone size: .; CDR3 protein: CASTKRQGRTGELFF; CDR3 DNA: TGTGCCAGCACCAAACGACAGGGGAGGACCGGGGAGCTGTTTTTT
D gene: .; V gene: TRBV6-5; J gene: TRBJ2-7; clone size: .; CDR3 protein: CASSYSRRASQPEQYF; CDR3 DNA: TGTGCCAGCAGTTACTCTCGGAGAGCTAGCCAACCCGAGCAGTACTTC
D gene: TRBD2; V gene: TRBV12-3/TRBV12-4; J gene: TRBJ2-3; clone size: .; CDR3 protein: CASRGLAGDTQYF; CDR3 DNA: TGTGCCAGCAGGGGACTAGCGGGGGATACGCAGTATTTT
D gene: TRBD2; V gene: TRBV6-4; J gene: TRBJ2-7; clone size: once; CDR3 protein: CASSAKPTSGSTYEQYF; CDR3 DNA: TGTGCCAGCAGTGCGAAACCGACTAGCGGGAGTACCTACGAGCAGTACTTC
D gene: TRBD2; V gene: TRBV2; J gene: TRBJ2-7; clone size: .; CDR3 protein: CASSPRTSGSYEQYF; CDR3 DNA: TGTGCCAGCAGCCCTCGGACTAGCGGATCCTACGAGCAGTACTTC
D gene: TRBD1; V gene: TRBV12-3/TRBV12-4; J gene: TRBJ1-4; clone size: .; CDR3 protein: CASSPGQTEKLFF; CDR3 DNA: TGTGCCAGCAGTCCGGGACAGACTGAAAAACTGTTTTTT
D gene: TRBD1; V gene: TRBV7-3; J gene: TRBJ2-1; clone size: .; CDR3 protein: CASSLFRGTGSYNEQFF; CDR3 DNA: TGTGCCAGCAGCTTATTTAGGGGGACAGGGAGCTACAATGAGCAGTTCTTC
D gene: .; V gene: TRBV11-2; J gene: TRBJ2-7; clone size: .; CDR3 protein: CASSSRRAYEQYF; CDR3 DNA: TGTGCCAGCAGCTCTCGCAGGGCCTACGAGCAGTACTTC
D gene: .; V gene: TRBV6-5; J gene: TRBJ2-1; clone size: .; CDR3 protein: CASSDSSGYNEQFF; CDR3 DNA: TGTGCCAGCAGTGACTCGAGCGGCTACAATGAGCAGTTCTTC
D gene: TRBD1; V gene: TRBV6-5; J gene: TRBJ2-5; clone size: .; CDR3 protein: CASRRTGTAETQYF; CDR3 DNA: TGTGCCAGCAGAAGGACAGGGACGGCCGAGACCCAGTACTTC
D gene: TRBD1; V gene: TRBV29-1; J gene: TRBJ1-2; clone size: .; CDR3 protein: CSVEDRDRVHTNYGYTF; CDR3 DNA: TGCAGCGTTGAAGATCGGGACAGGGTTCATACTAACTATGGCTACACCTTC
D gene: TRBD2; V gene: TRBV4-2; J gene: TRBJ2-1; clone size: .; CDR3 protein: CASSQLAGVVNEQFF; CDR3 DNA: TGTGCCAGCAGCCAACTAGCGGGAGTGGTCAATGAGCAGTTCTTC
D gene: TRBD1; V gene: TRBV2; J gene: TRBJ1-5; clone size: few; CDR3 protein: CASRSKGRGLSNQPQHF; CDR3 DNA: TGTGCCAGCAGGTCTAAGGGCAGGGGGCTTAGCAATCAGCCCCAGCATTTT
D gene: .; V gene: TRBV25-1; J gene: TRBJ1-2; clone size: .; CDR3 protein: CASSEPGGLGGYTF; CDR3 DNA: TGTGCCAGCAGTGAACCCGGGGGGTTAGGTGGCTACACCTTC
D gene: .; V gene: TRBV27; J gene: TRBJ2-1; clone size: once; CDR3 protein: CASSLDFYEQFF; CDR3 DNA: TGTGCCAGCAGTCTAGACTTTTATGAGCAGTTCTTC
D gene: .; V gene: TRBV3-1/TRBV3-2; J gene: TRBJ1-3; clone size: .; CDR3 protein: CASSQVFSGNTIYF; CDR3 DNA: TGTGCCAGCAGCCAAGTCTTCTCTGGAAACACCATATATTTT
D gene: .; V gene: TRBV3-1/TRBV3-2; J gene: TRBJ2-1; clone size: .; CDR3 protein: CASSQVVTGYNEQFF; CDR3 DNA: TGTGCCAGCAGCCAAGTCGTGACAGGCTACAATGAGCAGTTCTTC
D gene: TRBD2; V gene: TRBV10-3; J gene: TRBJ2-1; clone size: once; CDR3 protein: CAISDPGLAGADEQFF; CDR3 DNA: TGTGCCATCAGTGACCCGGGACTAGCGGGAGCGGATGAGCAGTTCTTC
D gene: .; V gene: TRBV10-1; J gene: TRBJ1-2; clone size: .; CDR3 protein: CASSESSNLGYTF; CDR3 DNA: TGCGCCAGCAGTGAGTCCTCTAACCTCGGCTACACCTTC
D gene: TRBD2; V gene: TRBV4-1; J gene: TRBJ2-3; clone size: .; CDR3 protein: CASSQEGSGGSDTQYF; CDR3 DNA: TGCGCCAGCAGCCAAGAAGGTAGCGGGGGCTCAGATACGCAGTATTTT
D gene: .; V gene: TRBV27; J gene: TRBJ2-5; clone size: .; CDR3 protein: CASGWGGETQYF; CDR3 DNA: TGTGCCAGCGGATGGGGCGGAGAGACCCAGTACTTC
D gene: .; V gene: TRBV3-1/TRBV3-2; J gene: TRBJ2-7; clone size: .; CDR3 protein: CASSQGVGVYEQYF; CDR3 DNA: TGTGCCAGCAGCCAAGGGGTGGGAGTCTACGAGCAGTACTTC
D gene: TRBD1; V gene: TRBV30; J gene: TRBJ2-7; clone size: .; CDR3 protein: CAWMSKQGNNDEQYF; CDR3 DNA: TGTGCCTGGATGTCAAAACAGGGGAACAACGACGAGCAGTACTTC
D gene: .; V gene: TRBV3-1/TRBV3-2; J gene: TRBJ1-2; clone size: .; CDR3 protein: CASSQDGGDGYTF; CDR3 DNA: TGTGCCAGCAGCCAAGATGGGGGGGATGGCTACACCTTC
D gene: TRBD2; V gene: TRBV7-3; J gene: TRBJ2-3; clone size: few; CDR3 protein: CASSLAGLAPFTDTQYF; CDR3 DNA: TGTGCCAGCAGCTTAGCGGGACTAGCACCTTTCACAGATACGCAGTATTTT
D gene: .; V gene: TRBV7-2; J gene: TRBJ2-7; clone size: .; CDR3 protein: CASRLTGREQYF; CDR3 DNA: TGTGCCAGCAGATTAACAGGGCGGGAGCAGTACTTC
D gene: TRBD1; V gene: TRBV25-1; J gene: TRBJ1-3; clone size: .; CDR3 protein: CASSELRGTGDSGNTIYF; CDR3 DNA: TGTGCCAGCAGTGAATTAAGGGGGACAGGGGACTCTGGAAACACCATATATTTT
D gene: TRBD1; V gene: TRBV3-1/TRBV3-2; J gene: TRBJ2-5; clone size: .; CDR3 protein: CASSQEWTGRSQETQYF; CDR3 DNA: TGTGCCAGCAGCCAAGAGTGGACAGGAAGAAGCCAAGAGACCCAGTACTTC